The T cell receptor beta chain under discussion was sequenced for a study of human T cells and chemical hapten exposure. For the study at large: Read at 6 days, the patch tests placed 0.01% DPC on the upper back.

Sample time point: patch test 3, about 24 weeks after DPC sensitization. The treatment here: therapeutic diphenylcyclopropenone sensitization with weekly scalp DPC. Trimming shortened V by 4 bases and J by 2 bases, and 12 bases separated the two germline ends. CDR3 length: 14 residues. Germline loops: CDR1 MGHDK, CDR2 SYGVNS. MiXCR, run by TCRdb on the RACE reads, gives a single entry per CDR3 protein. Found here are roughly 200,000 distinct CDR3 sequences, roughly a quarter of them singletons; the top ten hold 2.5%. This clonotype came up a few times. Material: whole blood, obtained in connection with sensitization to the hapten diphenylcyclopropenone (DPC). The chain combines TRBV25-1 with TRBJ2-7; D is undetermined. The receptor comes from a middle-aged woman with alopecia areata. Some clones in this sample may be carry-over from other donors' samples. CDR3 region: CASSVEVGTYEQYF. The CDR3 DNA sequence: TGTGCCAGCAGTGTCGAAGTAGGAACCTACGAGCAGTACTTC.